What follows are 29 T cell receptor beta chains derived from one specimen sequenced in a study of OX40 agonist ivuxolimab in advanced cancers. Generated by immunoSEQ multiplex PCR, the TCRdb table keeps only in-frame clones and is missing some. This table holds over 80,000 clones, 80% to 95% found once. The sequencing used CD4+ or CD8+ T cells sorted from blood, collected in a trial of the OX40 agonist ivuxolimab. All receptors derive from an adult with an advanced solid tumor such as melanoma, head and neck, liver or kidney cancer.

The V call is TRBV19, the J call TRBJ2-1, with 7 bases identical to TRBD2. Unmatched junction bases numbered 14, after V lost 3 bases and J lost 6 bases. The CDR3 sequence is 17 residues long. Germline V gene sequence: CDR1 LNHDA, CDR2 SQIVND (reference sequence). The CDR3 reads CASSIRSRAGKLNEQFF. The CDR3 nucleotides are TGTGCCAGTAGTATTAGGTCGCGAGCGGGAAAACTCAATGAGCAGTTCTTC.

This clone was seen only a few times. The V gene is TRBV19, the J gene TRBJ1-5; D is uncertain. Germline V CDR1 and CDR2: LNHDA, SQIVND (reference sequence). The CDR3 extends over 12 amino acids. V lost 7 bases to trimming and J lost 4 bases, with 8 bases between them. CDR3 coding DNA: TGTGCCAGTAAAAGACTTAATCAGCCCCAGCATTTT. It yields the protein CASKRLNQPQHF.

The gene calls are TRBV5-1 and TRBJ2-5, with 10 bases lining up with TRBD1. Germline-derived CDR1 and CDR2 are SGHRS and YFSETQ. CDR3 length equals 17 residues. V shed 0 bases and J 4 bases; nucleotides not matched to a gene: 9. CDR3 protein: CASSLAVRDRGRETQYF. The DNA for the CDR3 is TGCGCCAGCAGCTTGGCCGTCCGTGACAGGGGGCGAGAGACCCAGTACTTC.

The chain has TRBV13 and TRBJ2-2; TRBD2 aligns across 14 bases. With V trimmed by 5 bases and J by 1 base, 12 bases remained unmatched. CDR3 length equals 20 residues. Germline CDR1 reads PRHDT; CDR2 reads FYEKMQ (reference sequence). CDR3 coding DNA: TGTGCCAGCAGCCCAACCTTCGGGACTAGCGGGAGTTGGAACACCGGGGAGCTGTTTTTT. It codes for CASSPTFGTSGSWNTGELFF.

The chain is built from TRBV5-1 and TRBJ2-5; D tentatively fits TRBD1 or TRBD2 (6 bases each). Trimming removed 4 bases at V and 4 bases at J, with 17 bases between. The V gene's germline CDR1 is SGHRS and CDR2 YFSETQ. The CDR3 consists of 15 residues. DNA of the CDR3: TGCGCCAGCAGCCTAGTAACAGGGCGGGGAGAGACCCAGTACTTC. Its translation: CASSLVTGRGETQYF.

The chain recombines TRBV6-6 with TRBJ1-1, with D unclear. The V end was cut by 6 bases, the J end by 6 bases, with 11 bases between. In germline, CDR1 is MNHNY, CDR2 SVGAGI (reference sequence). The CDR3 is 12 residues long. CDR3 in amino acids: CASSTPGAEAFF. CDR3 nucleotides: TGTGCCAGCAGCACCCCCGGTGCTGAAGCTTTCTTT.

This clone was detected a few times. The chain links TRBV5-1 to TRBJ1-1; D perhaps matches TRBD1 (5 bases). There are 15 residues in the CDR3. V gave up 0 bases and J gave up 5 bases, with 14 bases separating them. Germline CDR1 reads SGHRS; CDR2 reads YFSETQ. The CDR3 sequence: CASSLAGGWKTEAFF. CDR3 DNA sequence: TGCGCCAGCAGCTTGGCCGGGGGTTGGAAAACTGAAGCTTTCTTT.

V gene TRBV28 combines with J gene TRBJ2-7; TRBD2 matches at 7 bases. Trimming took 4 bases from V and 7 from J; bases not matched to a gene: 13. CDR1 and CDR2 (germline): MDHEN, SYDVKM. The CDR3 extends over 15 amino acids. The CDR3 DNA reads TGTGCCAGCAGTTCGGGGGGAAATTCAATCCAAGAGCAGTACTTC. It specifies CASSSGGNSIQEQYF.

The rearrangement joins TRBV15 to TRBJ1-1; D unclear. Trimming stripped 0 bases from V and 3 bases from J, with 5 bases between. Germline CDR1 is LNHNV and CDR2 is YYDKDF (reference sequence). The CDR3 length is 13 residues. CDR3 nucleotides: TGTGCCACCAGCAGAGATTGGGACACTGAAGCTTTCTTT. Its translation: CATSRDWDTEAFF.

V is TRBV2 and J is TRBJ2-4; 7 bases fit TRBD2. This CDR3 region has 14 residues. Germline trimming cut 3 bases from V and 7 bases from J; bases unmatched to any gene: 6. Germline lookup yields CDR1 SNHLY and CDR2 FYNNEI. This chain's CDR3 is CASSEGGRGNIQYF. In DNA form, the CDR3 reads TGTGCCAGCAGTGAGGGAGGGCGGGGGAACATTCAGTACTTC.

The chain links TRBV7-8 to TRBJ1-1; maybe TRBD1 (5 bases). Deletions cut 5 bases from V and 6 bases from J, with 10 bases between. The CDR3 spans 12 residues. CDR1 SGHVS and CDR2 FQNEAQ come from the germline V gene. The CDR3 DNA reads TGTGCCAGCAGCCGCGACAGCCCTGAAGCTTTCTTT. This sequence encodes CASSRDSPEAFF.

The chain carries TRBV4-3 and TRBJ2-3, with TRBD2 matching over 9 bases. The trim removed 4 bases at V and 4 bases at J, leaving 6 bases unmatched. The CDR3 is made up of 15 amino acids. From germline, CDR1 is LGHNA and CDR2 YSLEER. The DNA of the CDR3 is TGCGCCAGCAGCCCCGGGATAGCGGGAGCAGATACGCAGTATTTT. Translating gives CASSPGIAGADTQYF.

The V call is TRBV16, the J call TRBJ2-7; TRBD1 might be the D (6 bases). The V end was cut by 4 bases, the J end by 5 bases, with 18 bases between. Germline loops: CDR1 KGHSY, CDR2 FQNENV. This CDR3 spans 15 amino acids. The CDR3 spells CASSPSGRTANEQYF. The CDR3 DNA sequence: TGTGCCAGCAGCCCTTCTGGGCGGACAGCAAACGAGCAGTACTTC.

The V and J genes are TRBV18 and TRBJ2-7, with 9 bases fitting TRBD1. The CDR3 contains 15 residues. Germline V gene lookup returns CDR1 KGHSH and CDR2 LQKENI. The V and J ends lost 3 bases and 0 bases, in that order; junction bases with no gene match: 3. In DNA form, the CDR3 reads TGTGCCAGCTCACCCGGGACAGGGAGCTCCTACGAGCAGTACTTC. Protein: CASSPGTGSSYEQYF.

As to this clone: This same CDR3 is encoded by further DNA sequences in the sample. The J gene is TRBJ2-5, the V gene TRBV11-2; TRBD1 matches at 11 bases. With 5 bases clipped from V and 5 bases from J, the junction kept 7 bases outside the gene matches. Germline CDR1 is SGHAT and CDR2 is FQNNGV. The CDR3 has 15 residues. The CDR3 sequence: CASSLGQGARETQYF. The CDR3, as DNA: TGTGCCAGCAGCCTCGGACAGGGGGCGCGGGAGACCCAGTACTTC.

The gene calls are TRBV6-6 and TRBJ1-2; D is unclear. CDR3 size: 15 residues. Trimming pared 2 bases from V and 2 bases from J, leaving 12 bases between. CDR1 and CDR2 from the germline V gene are MNHNY and SVGAGI (reference sequence). For the CDR3, the DNA is TGTGCCAGCAGTTACCTCGCCGACGGAAACTATGGCTACACCTTC. Translation gives CASSYLADGNYGYTF.

The V call is TRBV7-2, the J call TRBJ1-2, with a possible D match to TRBD1 (6 bases). V was shortened by 2 bases and J by 4 bases, with 23 bases between the two germline ends. The germline gives CDR1 SGHTA, CDR2 FQGNSA. The CDR3 totals 18 residues. For the CDR3, the DNA is TGTGCCAGCAGCTTATCATTGTTACAGGGTGTAGAGGTCTATGGCTACACCTTC. Translation gives CASSLSLLQGVEVYGYTF.

The J gene is TRBJ2-7, the V gene TRBV5-1; D gene uncertain. The germline gives CDR1 SGHRS, CDR2 YFSETQ. The ends were cut back, 3 bases at V and 4 bases at J, with 11 bases in the middle. The CDR3 covers 13 residues. The CDR3 spells CASSSDNRYEQYF. In DNA, the CDR3 is TGCGCCAGCAGCTCAGACAACAGATACGAGCAGTACTTC.

The rearrangement uses TRBV7-3 and TRBJ2-3; TRBD1 agrees at 8 bases. The V gene end was trimmed by 5 bases and the J gene end by 0 bases; junction bases not matched to a gene: 7. Germline-derived CDR1 and CDR2 are SGHTA and FQGTGA. CDR3 length: 16 amino acids. CDR3 DNA sequence: TGTGCCAGCAGCGCCACAGGGGGGTTAAGCACAGATACGCAGTATTTT. Translating it yields CASSATGGLSTDTQYF.

The chain carries TRBV5-1 and TRBJ1-1; 8 bases agree with TRBD1. The CDR3 loop spans 16 amino acids. CDR1 is SGHRS, CDR2 YFSETQ, per germline. Trimming took 2 bases from V and 1 from J; bases not matched to a gene: 7. Here the CDR3 reads CASSLGQGSGNTEAFF. The CDR3 DNA reads TGCGCCAGCAGCTTAGGACAGGGATCGGGGAACACTGAAGCTTTCTTT.

In the case of this clone: At one boundary the junction diverges from the germline segment, which might be a read error. The same CDR3 arises from other DNA sequences in this sample as well. The chain combines TRBV27 with TRBJ1-1, with D uncertain. The CDR3 spans 14 residues. Germline V gives CDR1 MNHEY, CDR2 SMNVEV (reference sequence). The CDR3 region has the DNA TGTGCTAGCAGTTTAGCGGGCGTGAACACTGAAGCTTTCTTT. It is translated as CASSLAGVNTEAFF.

The chain couples TRBV10-3 to TRBJ2-2; the D gene is possibly TRBD1 (7 bases). The V end lost 0 bases, the J end lost 1 base, and 9 bases lay between the germline ends. From germline, CDR1 is ENHRY and CDR2 SYGVKD. The CDR3 covers 16 residues. The CDR3 bases are TGTGCCATCAGTGAGTCTCAGGGGGGGAACACCGGGGAGCTGTTTTTT. It is translated as CAISESQGGNTGELFF.

The J gene is TRBJ2-1, the V gene TRBV28, with TRBD2 identical over 11 bases. Germline V gene lookup returns CDR1 MDHEN and CDR2 SYDVKM. Trimming cost V 5 bases and J 7 bases; bases outside gene matches: 7. The CDR3 loop spans 15 amino acids. The CDR3 nucleotides read TGTGCCAGCAGTGCGGGGGTAGCGGGAGGGAATGAGCAGTTCTTC. It encodes CASSAGVAGGNEQFF.

V and J are TRBV6-1 and TRBJ1-5, with a weak D call TRBD1 (6 bases). V gave up 3 bases and J gave up 2 bases, with 17 bases separating them. Per the germline V gene, CDR1 is MNHNS and CDR2 is SASEGT. The CDR3 loop spans 17 amino acids. The CDR3 here is CASSEGLQGVRNQPQHF. DNA for the CDR3: TGTGCCAGCAGTGAGGGTCTACAGGGCGTTCGCAATCAGCCCCAGCATTTT.

This rearrangement joins TRBV2 to TRBJ2-7; 7 nucleotides match TRBD1. V was pared by 4 bases and J by 5 bases, with 8 bases of the junction left unmatched. CDR3 size: 14 residues. In germline, CDR1 is SNHLY, CDR2 FYNNEI. The CDR3 DNA is TGTGCCAGCAGTGGACAGGGAAAATTTGACGAGCAGTACTTC. Protein: CASSGQGKFDEQYF.

The CDR3 region is CAWSVARQGANSPLHF. The CDR3 coding sequence is TGTGCCTGGAGTGTAGCGAGACAGGGGGCGAATTCACCCCTCCACTTT. This chain uses TRBV30 with TRBJ1-6; 10 nucleotides align to TRBD1. In germline, CDR1 is GTSNPN, CDR2 SVGIG (reference sequence). J was trimmed by 7 bases and V by 0 bases; bases with no gene match: 6. The CDR3 contains 16 residues.

V is TRBV7-9 and J is TRBJ1-1; D is uncertain. CDR1 is SEHNR and CDR2 is FQNEAQ in the germline V gene (reference sequence). V gave up 0 bases and J gave up 0 bases, with 5 bases separating them. CDR3 size: 14 residues. CDR3 residues: CASSLAVLNTEAFF. The CDR3 DNA is TGTGCCAGCAGCTTAGCAGTCCTGAACACTGAAGCTTTCTTT.

This clone has a single count. The rearrangement links TRBV5-4 to TRBJ2-7, with TRBD1 identical over 10 bases. The CDR3 is made up of 15 amino acids. V gave up 4 bases and J gave up 3 bases; unmatched junction bases: 7. Germline V gives CDR1 SGHNT, CDR2 YYREEE (reference sequence). CDR3 protein: CASSGGTGVGYEQYF. DNA for the CDR3: TGTGCCAGCAGCGGGGGGACAGGGGTCGGCTACGAGCAGTACTTC.

The chain combines TRBV10-3 with TRBJ2-6, with D unresolved. With 4 bases removed from V and 0 bases from J, the gap between germline ends came to 13 bases. Germline V CDR1 and CDR2: ENHRY, SYGVKD. This CDR3 has 17 residues. CDR3 residues: CAISVAAASSGANVLTF. In nucleotides, the CDR3 is TGTGCCATCAGTGTGGCAGCTGCCTCCTCTGGGGCCAACGTCCTGACTTTC.